The 30 T cell receptor beta chains in this list originate from one sample, sequenced in a study of cytomegalovirus exposure and HLA in healthy donors. The PCR employed 60 Vbeta primers together with 13 Jbeta primers. Sequencing used immunoSEQ multiplex PCR; TCRdb keeps in-frame clones, though not all of them. The data show under 200,000 clones, roughly 84% seen once. The sequenced sample was PBMCs. These receptors came from a man aged 30-40 years in good health and CMV-seropositive.

The V call is TRBV5-1, the J call TRBJ1-1, with D hard to call. Between the trimmed V and J ends, which lost 1 base and 3 bases, there was a span of 7 bases. The CDR3 sequence is 13 residues long. Germline CDR1 is SGHRS and CDR2 is YFSETQ. The CDR3 region is CASSLSDDTEAFF. The CDR3 region has the DNA TGCGCCAGCAGCTTGAGCGACGACACTGAAGCTTTCTTT.

This chain joins TRBV5-1 and TRBJ2-5, with 11 positions matching TRBD2. This CDR3 region has 16 residues. J was trimmed by 0 bases and V by 4 bases; bases with no gene match: 5. The V gene's germline CDR1 is SGHRS and CDR2 YFSETQ. The CDR3 loop is CASSPPGLADQETQYF. Written as DNA, the CDR3 is TGCGCCAGCAGCCCGCCGGGACTAGCGGACCAAGAGACCCAGTACTTC.

The chain combines TRBV30 with TRBJ1-1, with 7 bases that match TRBD1. Per the germline V gene, CDR1 is GTSNPN and CDR2 is SVGIG (reference sequence). The J segment lost 10 bases and the V segment lost 1 base, leaving 3 bases of the junction unmatched. There are 11 residues in the CDR3. This chain's CDR3 is CAWSGGGRAFF. CDR3 coding DNA: TGTGCCTGGAGTGGAGGGGGCAGAGCTTTCTTT.

This clone was seen only a few times. The chain has TRBV18 and TRBJ2-5; the D is unclear. This CDR3 spans 12 amino acids. CDR1 and CDR2 from the germline V gene are KGHSH and LQKENI. V lost 3 bases, J lost 2 bases, and 4 bases lay in between. This chain's CDR3 is CASSPTQETQYF. The CDR3 coding sequence is TGTGCCAGCTCACCCACACAAGAGACCCAGTACTTC.

The sample holds a few counts of this clone. V is TRBV5-6 and J is TRBJ2-6, with D possibly TRBD2 on 5 matching bases. Germline V lookup: CDR1 SGHDT, CDR2 YYEEEE. CDR3 size: 15 residues. Trimming took off 3 bases at V and 3 bases at J, with 10 bases between the two ends. As DNA, the CDR3 is TGTGCCAGCAGCTATCGGAGGCATGGGGCCAACGTCCTGACTTTC. This gives the protein CASSYRRHGANVLTF.

This rearrangement joins TRBV6-1 to TRBJ1-2; 8 positions agree with TRBD1. Germline trimming cut 4 bases from V and 4 bases from J; bases unmatched to any gene: 5. From germline, CDR1 is MNHNS and CDR2 SASEGT. This CDR3 has 14 amino acids. The CDR3 sequence is CASSGTGRVYGYTF. Here the CDR3 DNA reads TGTGCCAGCAGTGGGACAGGGAGAGTCTATGGCTACACCTTC.

This clone was seen more than once but under ten times. The chain uses TRBV19 and TRBJ1-3; TRBD1 aligns across 8 bases. This CDR3 region has 17 residues. Germline V CDR1 and CDR2: LNHDA, SQIVND (reference sequence). The junction had 14 bases not matched to a gene; V was cut back by 6 bases and J by 4 bases. The CDR3 DNA sequence: TGTGCCAGTAGGAATAACCACAGGGCAGGGGGCGGAAACACCATATATTTT. Its protein product is CASRNNHRAGGGNTIYF.

The rearrangement uses TRBV29-1 and TRBJ1-1, with a weak D call TRBD1 (6 bases). Trimming left V 4 bases short and J 12 bases short, with 15 bases between. Germline V gives CDR1 SQVTM, CDR2 ANQGSEA. This CDR3 has 11 residues. This CDR3 is CSVGRGGKTFF. The CDR3 DNA is TGCAGCGTTGGGAGGGGGGGGAAAACTTTCTTT. Supplemented by reference TRBV29-1 and TRBJ1-1, the full variable domain reads SAVISQKPSRDICQRGTSLTIQCQVDSQVTMMFWYRQQPGQSLTLIATANQGSEATYESGFVIDKFPISRPNLTFSTLTVSNMSPEDSSIYLCSVGRGGKTFFGQGTRLTVV.

Notes on this clone: The junction and the germline gene differ at one end; a read error may be behind it. At the DNA level, this CDR3 is encoded by other sequences in the same sample as well. V usage is TRBV19 and J usage is TRBJ1-4; 8 nucleotides agree with TRBD1. The CDR3 consists of 15 residues. Germline CDR1 is LNHDA and CDR2 is SQIVND (reference sequence). CDR3: CASSIVGTGGEKLFF. The CDR3 nucleotides read TGTGCCAGTAGTATAGTGGGGACAGGAGGTGAAAAACTGTTCTTT.

The chain recombines TRBV18 with TRBJ1-1; maybe TRBD1 (6 bases). CDR1 is KGHSH and CDR2 is LQKENI in the germline V gene. The CDR3 is 15 residues long. Trimming took off 2 bases at V and 5 bases at J, with 15 bases between the two ends. CDR3 in DNA: TGTGCCAGCTCACCAGTTCTGGGGGCTGGGACTGAAGCTTTCTTT. Residues: CASSPVLGAGTEAFF.

This rearrangement joins TRBV4-3 to TRBJ2-1; 8 bases match TRBD1. The V gene end was trimmed by 2 bases and the J gene end by 8 bases; junction bases not matched to a gene: 11. The germline V gene has CDR1 LGHNA and CDR2 YSLEER. The CDR3 runs 16 residues. The CDR3 DNA reads as TGCGCCAGCAGCCAACAAAAGCCAGGGGGCGCAGATGAGCAGTTCTTC. This sequence encodes CASSQQKPGGADEQFF.

The chain has TRBV27 and TRBJ2-7; 10 nucleotides line up with TRBD2. In germline, CDR1 is MNHEY, CDR2 SMNVEV (reference sequence). The CDR3 is made up of 14 amino acids. With 6 bases clipped from V and 3 bases from J, the junction kept 5 bases outside the gene matches. The chain's CDR3 is CASREREGVYEQYF. As DNA, the CDR3 is TGTGCCAGCAGGGAGCGGGAGGGCGTCTACGAGCAGTACTTC.

The gene calls are TRBV7-2 and TRBJ2-3; possible D gene TRBD2, 6 bases. The CDR3 runs 15 residues. The V end lost 4 bases, the J end lost 3 bases, and 14 bases lay between the germline ends. CDR1 is SGHTA, CDR2 FQGNSA, per germline. CDR3 sequence: CASSSGRELTDTQYF. DNA of the CDR3: TGTGCCAGCAGCTCCGGACGGGAGCTAACAGATACGCAGTATTTT.

This clone has a single count. CDR3 DNA sequence: TGTGCCAGCAGCTCCCGACAGGGTGGTGGCTACACCTTC. Translation: CASSSRQGGGYTF. The gene calls are TRBV14 and TRBJ1-2, with 7 bases aligning to TRBD1. The trim removed 5 bases at V and 7 bases at J, leaving 7 bases unmatched. Germline-derived CDR1 and CDR2 are SGHDN and FVKESK. The length of the CDR3 is 13 residues.

The V and J genes are TRBV11-3 and TRBJ2-7, with D possibly being TRBD2 (5 bases). Germline assignment: CDR1 SGHNT and CDR2 YENEEA. This CDR3 region has 15 residues. The V gene lost 3 bases and the J gene lost 0 bases, with 12 bases spanning the gap. DNA for the CDR3: TGTGCCAGCAGCTTTCGGACTGCGAGCTCCTACGAGCAGTACTTC. Residues: CASSFRTASSYEQYF.

This clone has just one count. The chain links TRBV13 to TRBJ2-1; maybe TRBD2 (5 bases). This CDR3 spans 13 amino acids. The V gene's germline CDR1 is PRHDT and CDR2 FYEKMQ (reference sequence). Trimming took 9 bases from V and 5 from J, leaving 14 bases between them. CDR3 protein: CASGLLINNEQFF. DNA of the CDR3: TGTGCCAGTGGACTTCTGATTAACAATGAGCAGTTCTTC.

V and J are TRBV7-9 and TRBJ2-1; TRBD1 agrees at 9 bases. Trimming took 4 bases from V and 8 from J; bases not matched to a gene: 9. The CDR3 extends over 15 amino acids. The germline V gene has CDR1 SEHNR and CDR2 FQNEAQ (reference sequence). The DNA for the CDR3 is TGTGCCAGCAGCTCGCCGGGACAGGGCGGCCATGAGCAGTTCTTC. Its protein is CASSSPGQGGHEQFF.

The chain uses TRBV5-1 and TRBJ2-7; TRBD2 matches at 9 bases. V gave up 2 bases and J gave up 2 bases; unmatched junction bases: 2. CDR3 length: 14 amino acids. CDR1 is SGHRS, CDR2 YFSETQ, per germline. CDR3 coding DNA: TGCGCCAGCAGCTTCGCGGGAGGGCCCTACGAGCAGTACGTC. Encoded protein: CASSFAGGPYEQYV.

On this clone itself: At one end, the junction sequence differs from germline, possibly due to a read error. The J gene is TRBJ2-7, the V gene TRBV6-5, with D perhaps matching TRBD2 (5 bases). The CDR3 is 12 residues long. Germline V gives CDR1 MNHEY, CDR2 SVGAGI. The CDR3 nucleotides read TGTGCCAGCAGTTATGACGGTAGGGAGCGGTACTTC. Amino acid sequence: CASSYDGRERYF.

The J gene is TRBJ2-3, the V gene TRBV7-9, with 8 nucleotides matching TRBD2. V trimming: 3 bases; J trimming: 9 bases; junction bases outside the gene matches: 11. CDR3 length: 15 amino acids. CDR1 and CDR2 (germline): SEHNR, FQNEAQ (reference sequence). The CDR3 sequence is CASSFGGGTLSTQYF. The CDR3 DNA sequence: TGTGCCAGCAGCTTCGGGGGGGGAACCCTATCGACGCAGTATTTT.

The chain couples TRBV10-3 to TRBJ2-5, with 7 positions matching TRBD1. CDR1 is ENHRY, CDR2 SYGVKD, per germline. The trim removed 3 bases at V and 4 bases at J, leaving 11 bases unmatched. The CDR3 is 16 residues long. The CDR3 is CAISDLQGPLLETQYF. The CDR3 DNA follows: TGTGCCATCAGTGACCTACAGGGGCCCCTTTTAGAGACCCAGTACTTC.

The V call is TRBV5-4, the J call TRBJ2-7; 7 bases match TRBD1. V was clipped by 4 bases and J by 2 bases; unmatched bases: 6. This CDR3 has 14 residues. Germline V CDR1 and CDR2: SGHNT, YYREEE (reference sequence). Written as DNA, the CDR3 is TGTGCCAGCAGCCATCCGGACAGGCCCTACGAGCAGTACTTC. It is translated as CASSHPDRPYEQYF.

This CDR3 is CASSLDSGAYEQYF. The CDR3 nucleotides are TGTGCCAGCAGCTTAGATAGCGGGGCCTACGAGCAGTACTTC. The rearrangement links TRBV7-2 to TRBJ2-5; 8 nucleotides line up with TRBD2. The end of the DNA is better explained by TRBJ2-7, so the J call may be wrong. The CDR3 is 14 residues long. CDR1 is SGHTA, CDR2 FQGNSA, per germline.

The chain is built from TRBV7-3 and TRBJ1-1; D remains ambiguous. The CDR3 sequence is 13 residues long. Trimming cost V 5 bases and J 1 base, with 8 bases left between them. The germline gives CDR1 SGHTA, CDR2 FQGTGA. CDR3 region: CASSVRGNTEAFF. The DNA for the CDR3 is TGTGCCAGCAGCGTCCGGGGGAACACTGAAGCTTTCTTT.

This clone was counted a few times. The V and J genes are TRBV2 and TRBJ2-7; a weak D match, TRBD1 (5 bases). This CDR3 comprises 13 residues. Germline V gene sequence: CDR1 SNHLY, CDR2 FYNNEI. V lost 6 bases, J lost 5 bases, and 14 bases lay in between. In DNA, the CDR3 is TGTGCCAGCAGCCAGGGTCGGGTAAACGAGCAGTACTTC. It encodes CASSQGRVNEQYF.

The chain employs TRBV15 and TRBJ2-1, with no clear D. This CDR3 region has 13 residues. V gave up 3 bases and J gave up 7 bases, with 10 bases separating them. Per the germline V gene, CDR1 is LNHNV and CDR2 is YYDKDF (reference sequence). The CDR3 loop reads CATSSPPLNEQFF. CDR3 DNA sequence: TGTGCCACCAGCAGTCCTCCCTTAAATGAGCAGTTCTTC.

The chain uses TRBV27 and TRBJ2-4; no definite D call. The CDR3 spans 16 residues. The V and J ends lost 8 bases and 2 bases respectively, with 19 bases between them. Germline V gives CDR1 MNHEY, CDR2 SMNVEV (reference sequence). CDR3 protein: CASGPVTGWSKNIQYF. The DNA for the CDR3 is TGTGCCAGCGGGCCGGTCACCGGATGGTCCAAAAACATTCAGTACTTC.

The chain uses TRBV5-4 and TRBJ1-1, with D maybe TRBD1 (5 bases). With 4 bases removed from V and 1 base from J, the gap between germline ends came to 17 bases. This CDR3 region has 16 residues. Germline CDR1 is SGHNT and CDR2 is YYREEE (reference sequence). CDR3 protein: CASSPGLRQTNTEAFF. Written as DNA, the CDR3 is TGTGCCAGCAGCCCCGGCCTTCGACAGACGAACACTGAAGCTTTCTTT. The full variable domain, with the rest looked up from reference TRBV5-4 and TRBJ1-1, is ETGVTQSPTHLIKTRGQQVTLRCSSQSGHNTVSWYQQALGQGPQFIFQYYREEENGRGNFPPRFSGLQFPNYSSELNVNALELDDSALYLCASSPGLRQTNTEAFFGQGTRLTVV.

This clone has only a few counts. The J gene is TRBJ2-7, the V gene TRBV18, with D tentatively TRBD2 (6 bases). With 2 bases removed from V and 4 bases from J, the gap between germline ends came to 12 bases. Germline-derived CDR1 and CDR2 are KGHSH and LQKENI. The CDR3 totals 14 residues. CDR3 sequence reads: CASSPTRGGYEQYF. CDR3 coding DNA: TGTGCCAGCTCACCAACCCGGGGAGGATACGAGCAGTACTTC.

V is TRBV9 and J is TRBJ1-5; D possibly corresponds to TRBD1 (6 bases). The germline CDR1 and CDR2 sequences are SGDLS and YYNGEE. Between the trimmed V and J ends, which lost 4 bases and 6 bases, there was a span of 14 bases. The CDR3 totals 14 residues. This chain's CDR3 is CASSSHREVQPQHF. In nucleotides, the CDR3 is TGTGCCAGCAGCTCCCACAGGGAAGTTCAGCCCCAGCATTTT. Complete variable domain (other parts from reference TRBV9 and TRBJ1-5): DSGVTQTPKHLITATGQRVTLRCSPRSGDLSVYWYQQSLDQGLQFLIQYYNGEERAKGNILERFSAQQFPDLHSELNLSSLELGDSALYFCASSSHREVQPQHFGDGTRLSIL.